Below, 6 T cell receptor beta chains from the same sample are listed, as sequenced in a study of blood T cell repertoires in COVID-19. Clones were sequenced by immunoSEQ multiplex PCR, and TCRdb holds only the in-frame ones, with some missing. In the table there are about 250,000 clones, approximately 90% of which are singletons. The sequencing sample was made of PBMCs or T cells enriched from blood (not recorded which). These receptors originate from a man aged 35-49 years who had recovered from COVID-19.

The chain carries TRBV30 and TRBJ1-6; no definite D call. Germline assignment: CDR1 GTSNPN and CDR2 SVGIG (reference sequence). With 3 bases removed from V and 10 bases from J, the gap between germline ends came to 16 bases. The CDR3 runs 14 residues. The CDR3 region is CAWRYLAGHSPLHF. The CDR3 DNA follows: TGTGCCTGGAGATACCTCGCAGGTCACTCACCCCTCCACTTT.

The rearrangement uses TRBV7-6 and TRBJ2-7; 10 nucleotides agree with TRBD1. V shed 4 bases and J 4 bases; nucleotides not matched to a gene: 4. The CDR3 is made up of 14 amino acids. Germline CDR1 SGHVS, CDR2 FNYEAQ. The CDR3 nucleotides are TGTGCCAGCAGCTCGACAGGGGGCGAGTACGAGCAGTACTTC. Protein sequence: CASSSTGGEYEQYF.

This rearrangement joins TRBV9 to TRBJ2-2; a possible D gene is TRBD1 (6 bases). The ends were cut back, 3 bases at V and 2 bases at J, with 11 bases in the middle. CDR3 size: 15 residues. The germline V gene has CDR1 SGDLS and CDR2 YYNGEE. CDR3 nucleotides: TGTGCCAGCAGCGAAGACGGGACAAACACCGGGGAGCTGTTTTTT. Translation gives CASSEDGTNTGELFF.

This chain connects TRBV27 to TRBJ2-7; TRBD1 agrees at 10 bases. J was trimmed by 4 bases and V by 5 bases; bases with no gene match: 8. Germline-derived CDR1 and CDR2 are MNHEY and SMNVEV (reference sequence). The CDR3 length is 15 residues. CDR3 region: CASSAGQGGMYEQYF. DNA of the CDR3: TGTGCCAGCAGTGCAGGACAGGGGGGGATGTACGAGCAGTACTTC.

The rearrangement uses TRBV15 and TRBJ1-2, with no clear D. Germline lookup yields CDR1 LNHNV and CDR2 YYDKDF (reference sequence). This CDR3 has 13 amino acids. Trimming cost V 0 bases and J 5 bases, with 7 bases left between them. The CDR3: CATSRDLEYGYTF. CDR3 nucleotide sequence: TGTGCCACCAGCAGAGATCTAGAGTATGGCTACACCTTC.

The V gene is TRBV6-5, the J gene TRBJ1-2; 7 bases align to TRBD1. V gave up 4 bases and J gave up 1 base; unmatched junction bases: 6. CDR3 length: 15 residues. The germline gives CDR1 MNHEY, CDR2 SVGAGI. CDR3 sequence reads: CASSSDREFNYGYTF. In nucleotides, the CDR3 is TGTGCCAGCAGTTCCGACAGGGAATTTAACTATGGCTACACCTTC.